This entry lists 20 T cell receptor beta chains sequenced from one sample in a study of shared clonotypes between healthy human individuals. It was CD45RO-negative cells, positively selected for CCR7, that made up naive CD8 cells, with terminally differentiated effector memory CD45RA+ cells excluded. Here immunoSEQ multiplex PCR was the method, and the copy in TCRdb shows in-frame clones only, minus some. The top ten clones hold less than 0.13% of a sample with hundreds of thousands of clones, roughly 96% of them seen once. The sequenced sample was naive CD8+ T cells sorted from blood. Receptors were obtained from a woman aged 25 to 39 in good health.

The J gene is TRBJ2-5, the V gene TRBV28; 7 bases are shared with TRBD1. The CDR3 loop spans 17 amino acids. Germline V gene data show CDR1 as MDHEN and CDR2 as SYDVKM. V shed 1 base and J 0 bases; nucleotides not matched to a gene: 8. CDR3 protein: CASSLLAGTEYQETQYF. DNA of the CDR3: TGTGCCAGCAGTTTATTGGCCGGGACAGAGTACCAAGAGACCCAGTACTTC. The variable domain in full, completed from reference TRBV28 and TRBJ2-5, reads DVKVTQSSRYLVKRTGEKVFLECVQDMDHENMFWYRQDPGLGLRLIYFSYDVKMKEKGDIPEGYSVSREKKERFSLILESASTNQTSMYLCASSLLAGTEYQETQYFGPGTRLLVL.

The chain is built from TRBV19 and TRBJ1-2; weak D call: TRBD1 (5 bases). The CDR3 runs to 19 residues. V lost 3 bases, J lost 3 bases, and 26 bases lay in between. Per germline, CDR1 LNHDA and CDR2 SQIVND (reference sequence). The CDR3 sequence is CASSILGAGRRREYYGYTF. DNA of the CDR3: TGTGCCAGTAGTATCCTAGGGGCAGGCCGACGAAGAGAGTACTATGGCTACACCTTC.

The gene calls are TRBV7-8 and TRBJ1-1, with D perhaps matching TRBD1 (6 bases). Germline V gene data show CDR1 as SGHVS and CDR2 as FQNEAQ. The CDR3 has 15 residues. The ends were cut back, 3 bases at V and 5 bases at J, with 16 bases in the middle. The CDR3 DNA sequence: TGTGCCAGCAGCTTGGGGCAGGGGCGGAGGACTGAAGCTTTCTTT. This encodes CASSLGQGRRTEAFF. Drawing the rest from reference TRBV7-8 and TRBJ1-1, the complete variable domain is GAGVSQSPRYKVAKRGQDVALRCDPISGHVSLFWYQQALGQGPEFLTYFQNEAQLDKSGLPSDRFFAERPEGSVSTLKIQRTQQEDSAVYLCASSLGQGRRTEAFFGQGTRLTVV.

In the case of this clone: Other DNA variants within this sample encode the same CDR3. The gene calls are TRBV9 and TRBJ1-6; D not resolved. CDR1 and CDR2 from the germline V gene are SGDLS and YYNGEE. V gave up 0 bases and J gave up 6 bases, with 4 bases separating them. This CDR3 contains 13 residues. The CDR3 sequence is CASSVGSNSPLHF. CDR3 DNA sequence: TGTGCCAGCAGCGTAGGAAGTAATTCACCCCTCCACTTT. Using reference TRBV9 and TRBJ1-6 for the parts outside the CDR3, the full variable domain is DSGVTQTPKHLITATGQRVTLRCSPRSGDLSVYWYQQSLDQGLQFLIQYYNGEERAKGNILERFSAQQFPDLHSELNLSSLELGDSALYFCASSVGSNSPLHFGNGTRLTVT.

The chain is built from TRBV14 and TRBJ1-2; tentative D call: TRBD1 (6 bases). Germline V CDR1 and CDR2: SGHDN, FVKESK. The length of the CDR3 is 17 residues. The V end lost 1 base, the J end lost 1 base, and 16 bases lay between the germline ends. The CDR3 bases are TGTGCCAGCAGCCAAGTTCTTCCAGGGGTATTTAACTATGGCTACACCTTC. This translates into CASSQVLPGVFNYGYTF.

This clone was seen once. V is TRBV7-8 and J is TRBJ1-1; TRBD1 matches 7 bases. V gave up 5 bases and J gave up 6 bases; unmatched junction bases: 15. Per the germline V gene, CDR1 is SGHVS and CDR2 is FQNEAQ. The CDR3 extends over 16 amino acids. The CDR3 sequence: CASSLTLEGAKAEAFF. CDR3 coding DNA: TGTGCCAGCAGCCTAACCCTCGAGGGGGCGAAGGCTGAAGCTTTCTTT.

V usage is TRBV19 and J usage is TRBJ2-3, with a tentative D call TRBD2 (5 bases). V was pared by 3 bases and J by 6 bases, with 13 bases between. The germline CDR1 and CDR2 sequences are LNHDA and SQIVND (reference sequence). This CDR3 region has 14 residues. The CDR3 loop is CASSITSPGDTQYF. The CDR3 region has the DNA TGTGCCAGTAGTATTACTAGTCCCGGGGATACGCAGTATTTT.

The CDR3 here is CASSHKMAAGRPYEQYF. The CDR3 nucleotides are TGCGCCAGCAGCCATAAGATGGCGGCAGGGCGACCCTACGAGCAGTACTTC. This sequence joins TRBV4-1 and TRBJ2-7; TRBD1 might be the D (5 bases). This CDR3 comprises 17 residues. CDR1 is MGHRA and CDR2 is YSYEKL in the germline V gene. Trimming cost V 3 bases and J 2 bases, with 20 bases left between them.

This sequence joins TRBV27 and TRBJ2-1; 10 nucleotides align to TRBD2. The CDR3 consists of 15 residues. J was trimmed by 4 bases and V by 5 bases; bases with no gene match: 5. The germline V gene has CDR1 MNHEY and CDR2 SMNVEV (reference sequence). The CDR3 protein is CASSILAGEYNEQFF. CDR3 in DNA: TGTGCCAGCAGTATTCTAGCGGGAGAATACAATGAGCAGTTCTTC.

This rearrangement joins TRBV15 to TRBJ2-1; tentatively, D is TRBD2 (6 bases). In germline, CDR1 is LNHNV, CDR2 YYDKDF (reference sequence). The CDR3 runs to 13 residues. V was trimmed by 3 bases and J by 5 bases, leaving 8 bases between them. CDR3 loop: CATSRGLHNEQFF. The CDR3 DNA sequence: TGTGCCACCAGCAGGGGACTCCACAATGAGCAGTTCTTC.

A few counts support this clone. The same CDR3 arises from other DNA sequences in this sample as well. The chain carries TRBV27 and TRBJ2-2; no definite D call. The CDR3 spans 14 residues. V was pared by 3 bases and J by 0 bases, with 5 bases between. Germline CDR1 is MNHEY and CDR2 is SMNVEV (reference sequence). DNA for the CDR3: TGTGCCAGCAGTTTTGGAGCGAACACCGGGGAGCTGTTTTTT. It specifies CASSFGANTGELFF.

The gene calls are TRBV28 and TRBJ2-1, with 8 positions matching TRBD2. CDR3 length: 15 amino acids. J gave up 7 bases and V 1 base, and 6 bases lay outside the gene matches. The germline V gene has CDR1 MDHEN and CDR2 SYDVKM. CDR3: CASSLFREGGNEQFF. DNA of the CDR3: TGTGCCAGCAGTTTATTTCGGGAGGGAGGGAATGAGCAGTTCTTC.

The chain uses TRBV29-1 and TRBJ1-5; 9 bases line up with TRBD1. V was pared by 4 bases and J by 4 bases, with 2 bases of the junction left unmatched. CDR3 size: 13 residues. Per germline, CDR1 SQVTM and CDR2 ANQGSEA. The CDR3 region is CSVGGTGNQPQHF. The CDR3 DNA is TGCAGCGTTGGCGGGACAGGGAATCAGCCCCAGCATTTT.

The chain is built from TRBV10-1 and TRBJ2-2; D uncertain. Germline V gene data show CDR1 as WNHNN and CDR2 as SYGVQD (reference sequence). V was shortened by 0 bases and J by 1 base, with 18 bases between the two germline ends. This CDR3 has 19 residues. The CDR3 nucleotides are TGCGCCAGCAGTGAGTCTAAGAAGGGCCGCGGCCTGAACACCGGGGAGCTGTTTTTT. Translated: CASSESKKGRGLNTGELFF.

The chain has TRBV14 and TRBJ1-2, with a possible D match to TRBD1 (5 bases). This CDR3 has 16 amino acids. Germline V gene lookup returns CDR1 SGHDN and CDR2 FVKESK. Trimming took 5 bases from V and 6 from J, leaving 22 bases between them. The CDR3 loop reads CASSRADNSDRDGYTF. In nucleotides, the CDR3 is TGTGCCAGCAGCAGAGCGGACAACTCAGACCGTGATGGCTACACCTTC.

The gene calls are TRBV2 and TRBJ2-1; D is undetermined. Germline CDR1 SNHLY, CDR2 FYNNEI. Trimming shortened V by 0 bases and J by 8 bases, and 8 bases separated the two germline ends. The CDR3 has 13 residues. The CDR3 reads CASSEAQGDEQFF. The CDR3 DNA sequence: TGTGCCAGCAGTGAAGCGCAAGGCGATGAGCAGTTCTTC.

The V gene is TRBV5-3, the J gene TRBJ2-3; D may be TRBD2 (6 bases). TRBV5-3 is an ORF; its function is uncertain. Between the trimmed V and J ends, which lost 4 bases and 0 bases, there was a span of 15 bases. This CDR3 region has 16 residues. This CDR3 reads CARSINRRASTDTQYF. CDR3 DNA: TGTGCCAGAAGCATAAACCGGAGGGCTAGCACAGATACGCAGTATTTT.

The V call is TRBV19, the J call TRBJ2-1, with D hard to call. The CDR3 contains 13 residues. CDR1 is LNHDA and CDR2 is SQIVND in the germline V gene (reference sequence). Trimming removed 4 bases from V and 4 bases from J, with 8 bases in between. The DNA of the CDR3 is TGTGCCAGTAGTAAGGACCCATACAATGAGCAGTTCTTC. Translated, it gives CASSKDPYNEQFF. Filled out from reference TRBV19 and TRBJ2-1, the complete variable domain reads DGGITQSPKYLFRKEGQNVTLSCEQNLNHDAMYWYRQDPGQGLRLIYYSQIVNDFQKGDIAEGYSVSREKKESFPLTVTSAQKNPTAFYLCASSKDPYNEQFFGPGTRLTVL.

This clone has a single count. The chain links TRBV27 to TRBJ2-2; a weak D match, TRBD1 (5 bases). CDR1 is MNHEY, CDR2 SMNVEV, per germline (reference sequence). V was shortened by 1 base and J by 4 bases, with 7 bases between the two germline ends. This CDR3 spans 14 amino acids. In nucleotides, the CDR3 is TGTGCCAGCAGTTTATTCGACAGCACCGGGGAGCTGTTTTTT. It codes for CASSLFDSTGELFF.

Of note for this clone: The same CDR3 also results from other DNA sequences found in this sample. The chain links TRBV27 to TRBJ2-5, with D tentatively TRBD1 or TRBD2 (5 bases each). The CDR3 is 13 amino acids. Looked up from germline, CDR1 is MNHEY and CDR2 is SMNVEV (reference sequence). V lost 4 bases and J lost 5, with 11 bases in between. The CDR3 sequence: CASSSGGPETQYF. The CDR3, as DNA: TGTGCCAGCAGTTCTGGGGGTCCGGAGACCCAGTACTTC.